The entry that follows covers one TCR beta chain sequence. The data originate from a study of T-cell memory formation after mild COVID-19. MiXCR, run by TCRdb on the 5' RACE reads, gives a single entry per CDR3 protein. Of roughly 510,000 distinct CDR3 sequences in the sample, about 18% were seen once. This TCR was sampled from an adult woman who had mild COVID-19 (a few samples of this study predate the infection). Cell type and time point are not known. Sequences were obtained from PBMCs or a T cell subset sorted from them (not recorded which).

The CDR3 loop reads CASSYRSVGKTEAFF. CDR3 nucleotides: TGTGCCAGCAGTTACCGGTCGGTGGGGAAAACTGAAGCTTTCTTT. The chain joins TRBV6-5 to TRBJ1-1; D uncertain. Germline V gene lookup returns CDR1 MNHEY and CDR2 SVGAGI. The CDR3 covers 15 residues. With 2 bases removed from V and 5 bases from J, the gap between germline ends came to 15 bases.